A selection of T cell receptor beta chains follows, all from one sample in a study of blood T cell repertoires in COVID-19. The data were produced by immunoSEQ multiplex PCR, yet TCRdb's version contains in-frame clones alone and is incomplete. The sample records 200,000 to 250,000 clones, around nine tenths being singletons. Sequencing input: peripheral blood. These receptor sequences come from a young man with active or convalescent COVID-19. CDR3s include the opening cysteine and the closing phenylalanine or tryptophan. Each record gives: clone size, D gene, J gene, V gene, CDR3 DNA, CDR3 protein. A D gene is named only where the DNA matches it firmly. Clone size is stated in some rows and not others, as once, few, many or a class when expanded.

size: -
D: -
J: TRBJ2-1
V: TRBV20-1
DNA: TGCAGTGCTAGTAAGCGGGCGAGCTCCTACAATGAGCAGTTCTTC
CDR3: CSASKRASSYNEQFF

size: -
D: -
J: TRBJ2-1
V: TRBV6-5
DNA: TGTGCCAGCAGTTACTCGACTACTACCAATGAGCAGTTCTTC
CDR3: CASSYSTTTNEQFF

size: -
D: TRBD1
J: TRBJ1-5
V: TRBV19
DNA: TGTGCCAGTAGTGAACAGGGGGTTAGCAATCAGCCCCAGCATTTT
CDR3: CASSEQGVSNQPQHF

size: few
D: -
J: TRBJ2-7
V: TRBV2
DNA: TGTGCCAGCAGTGATACGCGACATGCAGGGGAGCAGTACTTC
CDR3: CASSDTRHAGEQYF

size: -
D: TRBD1
J: TRBJ2-7
V: TRBV5-1
DNA: TGCGCCAGCAGCACGGACAGGGTCGAGCAGTACTTC
CDR3: CASSTDRVEQYF

size: -
D: TRBD1
J: TRBJ1-2
V: TRBV5-1
DNA: TGCGCCAGCGGACAGGGGGGAGTGATCGGGAACTATGGCTACACCTTC
CDR3: CASGQGGVIGNYGYTF

size: -
D: TRBD2
J: TRBJ2-7
V: TRBV27
DNA: TGTGCCAGCAGTTTGGGAACTAGCGGGAGGATCAACGAGCAGTACTTC
CDR3: CASSLGTSGRINEQYF

size: -
D: -
J: TRBJ1-2
V: TRBV20-1
DNA: TGCAGTGCTAGTCCCTACTATGGCTACACCTTC
CDR3: CSASPYYGYTF

size: -
D: TRBD2
J: TRBJ2-3
V: TRBV13
DNA: TGTGCCAGCAGCTTTTCCCGGGACTACCATTACACAGATACGCAGTATTTT
CDR3: CASSFSRDYHYTDTQYF

size: -
D: -
J: TRBJ2-6
V: TRBV7-6
DNA: TGTGCCAGCAGCTCCAGCGTGGGGAGCCGGTCTGGGGCCAACGTCCTGACTTTC
CDR3: CASSSSVGSRSGANVLTF

size: -
D: -
J: TRBJ2-5
V: TRBV5-8
DNA: TGTGCCAGCAGCTTGTCAGGGAACAACCAGGTTGAGACCCAGTACTTC
CDR3: CASSLSGNNQVETQYF

size: -
D: -
J: TRBJ2-1
V: TRBV6-2/TRBV6-3
DNA: TGTGCCAGCAGTTACTCCCGGGGGACTCCCAATGAGCAGTTCTTC
CDR3: CASSYSRGTPNEQFF

size: -
D: -
J: TRBJ2-2
V: TRBV29-1
DNA: TGCAGCGTTGTGATTCGGGCCGGGGAGCTGTTTTTT
CDR3: CSVVIRAGELFF

size: -
D: TRBD1
J: TRBJ1-1
V: TRBV27
DNA: TGTGCCAGCAGTTTTTCAGGGGGCGGCACTGAAGCTTTCTTT
CDR3: CASSFSGGGTEAFF

size: -
D: -
J: TRBJ1-5
V: TRBV29-1
DNA: TGCAGCGTTGGGCAATACGATCAGCCCCAGCATTTT
CDR3: CSVGQYDQPQHF

size: -
D: -
J: TRBJ2-7
V: TRBV12-2
DNA: TGTGCCCAGAGCGGGAGGGCGCTCTACGAGCAGTACTTC
CDR3: CAQSGRALYEQYF

size: few
D: TRBD1
J: TRBJ2-7
V: TRBV2
DNA: TGTGCCAGCAGCGAACAGGGGTGGGAGCAGTACTTC
CDR3: CASSEQGWEQYF

size: -
D: TRBD1
J: TRBJ1-2
V: TRBV9
DNA: TGTGCCAGCAGCGTAGGAGGGGGCGCTAACTATGGCTACACCTTC
CDR3: CASSVGGGANYGYTF

size: -
D: TRBD1
J: TRBJ1-4
V: TRBV18
DNA: TGTGCCAGCTCACCACCCGGGACAGGGAGAAAGGATGAAAAACTGTTTTTT
CDR3: CASSPPGTGRKDEKLFF

size: -
D: -
J: TRBJ1-1
V: TRBV6-6
DNA: TGTGCCAGCAAACCCCAAATCGCGGGGGAAGCTTTCTTT
CDR3: CASKPQIAGEAFF

size: -
D: -
J: TRBJ1-2
V: TRBV7-2
DNA: TGTGCCAGCAGCTTAGACCGGACAGAGAATGGCTACACCTTC
CDR3: CASSLDRTENGYTF

size: -
D: -
J: TRBJ2-6
V: TRBV7-9
DNA: TGTGCCAGCAGCTTATTCCTGTCTGGGGCCAACGTCCTGACTTTC
CDR3: CASSLFLSGANVLTF

size: -
D: -
J: TRBJ1-2
V: TRBV6-1
DNA: TGTGCCAGCAGTGATGGGCCCTATGGCTACACCTTC
CDR3: CASSDGPYGYTF

size: -
D: TRBD1
J: TRBJ2-7
V: TRBV6-6
DNA: TGTGCCAGCCATCGGACAGGGCATTACGAGCAGTACTTC
CDR3: CASHRTGHYEQYF

size: few
D: -
J: TRBJ1-2
V: TRBV11-2
DNA: TGTGCCAGCAGCTTAGGGGCGGGAAAAGCTAACTATGGCTACACCTTC
CDR3: CASSLGAGKANYGYTF

size: -
D: -
J: TRBJ2-2
V: TRBV7-2
DNA: TGTGCCAGCAGTTTCGAGGGAAGGAACACCGGGGAGCTGTTTTTT
CDR3: CASSFEGRNTGELFF

size: -
D: -
J: TRBJ2-2
V: TRBV27
DNA: TGTGCCAGCAGTTCGTACCGGGCCGGGGAGCTGTTTTTT
CDR3: CASSSYRAGELFF